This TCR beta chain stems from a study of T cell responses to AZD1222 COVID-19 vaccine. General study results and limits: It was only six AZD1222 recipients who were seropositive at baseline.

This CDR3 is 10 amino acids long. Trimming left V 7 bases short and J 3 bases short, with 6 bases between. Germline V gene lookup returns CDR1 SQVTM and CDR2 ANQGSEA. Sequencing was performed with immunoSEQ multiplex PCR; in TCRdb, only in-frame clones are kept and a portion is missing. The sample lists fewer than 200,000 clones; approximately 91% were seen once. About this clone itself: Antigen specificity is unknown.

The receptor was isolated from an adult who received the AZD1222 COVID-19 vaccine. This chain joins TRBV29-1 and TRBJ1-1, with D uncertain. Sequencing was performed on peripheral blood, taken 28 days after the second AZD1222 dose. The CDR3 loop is CSAADTEAFF. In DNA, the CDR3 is TGCAGCGCCGCCGACACTGAAGCTTTCTTT.